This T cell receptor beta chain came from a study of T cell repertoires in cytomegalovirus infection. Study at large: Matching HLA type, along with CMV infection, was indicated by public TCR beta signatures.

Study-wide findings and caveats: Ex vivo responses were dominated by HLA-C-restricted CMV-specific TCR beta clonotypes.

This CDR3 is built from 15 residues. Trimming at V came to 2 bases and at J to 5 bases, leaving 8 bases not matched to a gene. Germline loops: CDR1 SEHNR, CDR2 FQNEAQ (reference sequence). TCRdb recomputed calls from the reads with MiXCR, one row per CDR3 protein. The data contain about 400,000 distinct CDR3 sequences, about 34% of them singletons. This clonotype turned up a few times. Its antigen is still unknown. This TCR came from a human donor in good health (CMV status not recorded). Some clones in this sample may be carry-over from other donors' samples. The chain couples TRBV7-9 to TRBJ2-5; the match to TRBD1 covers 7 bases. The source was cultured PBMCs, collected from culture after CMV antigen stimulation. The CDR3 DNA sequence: TGTGCCAGCAGCTTATCACAGGGGTTCAGGGAGACCCAGTACTTC. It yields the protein CASSLSQGFRETQYF.